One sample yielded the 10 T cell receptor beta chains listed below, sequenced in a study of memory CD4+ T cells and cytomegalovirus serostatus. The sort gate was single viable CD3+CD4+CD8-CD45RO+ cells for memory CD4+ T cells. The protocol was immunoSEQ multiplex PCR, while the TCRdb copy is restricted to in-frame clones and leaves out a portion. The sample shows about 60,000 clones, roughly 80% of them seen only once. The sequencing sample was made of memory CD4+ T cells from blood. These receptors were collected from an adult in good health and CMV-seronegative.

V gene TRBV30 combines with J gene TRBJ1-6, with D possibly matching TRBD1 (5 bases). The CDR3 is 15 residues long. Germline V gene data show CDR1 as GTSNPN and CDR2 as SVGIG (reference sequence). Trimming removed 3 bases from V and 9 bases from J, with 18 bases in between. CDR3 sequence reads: CAWSVVAGLSSPLHF. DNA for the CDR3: TGTGCCTGGAGCGTGGTGGCAGGGCTTTCTTCACCCCTCCACTTT.

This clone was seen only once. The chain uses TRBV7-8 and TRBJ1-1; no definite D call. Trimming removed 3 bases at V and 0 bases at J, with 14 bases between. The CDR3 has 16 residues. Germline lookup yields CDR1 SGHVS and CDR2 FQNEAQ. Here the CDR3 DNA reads TGTGCCAGCAGCTTTTCGGCGCCTGCCATGAACACTGAAGCTTTCTTT. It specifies CASSFSAPAMNTEAFF.

In DNA form, the CDR3 reads TGTGCCAGCAGTTTATGGACAGACTATGGCTACACCTTC. Its translation: CASSLWTDYGYTF. The V and J genes are TRBV28 and TRBJ1-2; possibly TRBD1 for D (5 bases). The germline CDR1 and CDR2 sequences are MDHEN and SYDVKM. This CDR3 spans 13 amino acids. V lost 0 bases to trimming and J lost 3 bases, with 5 bases between them.

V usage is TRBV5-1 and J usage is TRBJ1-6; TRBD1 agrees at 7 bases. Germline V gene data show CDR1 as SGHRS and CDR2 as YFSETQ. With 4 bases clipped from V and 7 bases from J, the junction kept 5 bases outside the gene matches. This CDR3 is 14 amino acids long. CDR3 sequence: CASSQGTENSPLHF. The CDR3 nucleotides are TGCGCCAGCAGCCAAGGGACAGAGAATTCACCCCTCCACTTT.

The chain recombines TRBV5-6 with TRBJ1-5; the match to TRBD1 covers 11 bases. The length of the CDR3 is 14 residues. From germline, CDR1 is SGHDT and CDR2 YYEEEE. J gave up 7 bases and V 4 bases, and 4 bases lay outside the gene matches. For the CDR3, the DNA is TGTGCCAGCAGCCTCGGGGACAGGGGGCAGCCCCAGCATTTT. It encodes CASSLGDRGQPQHF.

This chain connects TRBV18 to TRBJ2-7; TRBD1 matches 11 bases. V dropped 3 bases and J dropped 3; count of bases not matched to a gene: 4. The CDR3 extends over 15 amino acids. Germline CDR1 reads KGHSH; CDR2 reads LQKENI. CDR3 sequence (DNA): TGTGCCAGCTCACCCACGGGACAGGGGGACTACGAGCAGTACTTC. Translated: CASSPTGQGDYEQYF.

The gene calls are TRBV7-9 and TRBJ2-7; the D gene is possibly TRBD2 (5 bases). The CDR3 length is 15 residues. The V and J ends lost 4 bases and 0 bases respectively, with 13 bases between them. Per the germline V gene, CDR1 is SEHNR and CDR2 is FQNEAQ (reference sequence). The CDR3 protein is CASSSADLYSYEQYF. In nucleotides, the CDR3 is TGTGCCAGCAGCTCAGCGGACCTTTACTCCTACGAGCAGTACTTC.

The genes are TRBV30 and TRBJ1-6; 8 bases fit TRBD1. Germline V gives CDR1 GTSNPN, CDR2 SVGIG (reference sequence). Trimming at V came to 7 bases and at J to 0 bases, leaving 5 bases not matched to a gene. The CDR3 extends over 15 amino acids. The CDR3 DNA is TGTGCCTCGGACAGGGCGAGCTCCTATAATTCACCCCTCCACTTT. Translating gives CASDRASSYNSPLHF. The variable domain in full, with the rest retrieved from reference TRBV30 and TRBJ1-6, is SQTIHQWPATLVQPVGSPLSLECTVEGTSNPNLYWYRQAAGRGLQLLFYSVGIGQISSEVPQNLSASRPQDRQFILSSKKLLLSDSGFYLCASDRASSYNSPLHFGNGTRLTVT.

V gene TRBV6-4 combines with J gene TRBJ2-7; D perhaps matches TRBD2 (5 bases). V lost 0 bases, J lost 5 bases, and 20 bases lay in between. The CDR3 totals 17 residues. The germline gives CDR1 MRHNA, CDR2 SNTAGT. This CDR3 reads CASSDSSTPPRGNEQYF. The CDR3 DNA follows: TGTGCCAGCAGTGACTCGAGCACACCGCCCCGAGGGAACGAGCAGTACTTC.

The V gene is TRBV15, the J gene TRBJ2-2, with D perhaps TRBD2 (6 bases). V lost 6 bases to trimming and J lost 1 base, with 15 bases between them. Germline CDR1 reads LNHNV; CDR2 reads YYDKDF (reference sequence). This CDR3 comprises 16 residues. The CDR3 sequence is CATRNPGAGNTGELFF. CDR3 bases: TGTGCCACCAGGAACCCTGGAGCGGGGAACACCGGGGAGCTGTTTTTT.